These T cell receptor beta chains were read from a single sample in a study of cytomegalovirus exposure and HLA in healthy donors. Assay: immunoSEQ multiplex PCR; the TCRdb copy retains only in-frame clones and omits some. The sample consists of around 130,000 clones, about 80% of them appearing once. The source material was PBMCs. The receptors shown here come from a middle-aged man in good health and CMV-seronegative. The CDR3 runs from the conserved cysteine through the conserved F or W. D genes are given only for firm matches. Clone size, where shown, is once, few, many, or a class for clones that have expanded.

size: .; V: TRBV10-2; J: TRBJ1-5; D: .; CDR3: CASSRQGPPFNQPQHF; DNA: TGCGCCAGCAGTCGTCAGGGCCCCCCCTTCAATCAGCCCCAGCATTTT
size: .; V: TRBV9; J: TRBJ2-2; D: TRBD1; CDR3: CASSGTGWTGELFF; DNA: TGTGCCAGCAGCGGGACAGGGTGGACCGGGGAGCTGTTTTTT
size: .; V: TRBV5-6; J: TRBJ2-7; D: .; CDR3: CASSLAGRGAGYEQYF; DNA: TGTGCCAGCAGCTTGGCCGGTCGGGGGGCAGGCTACGAGCAGTACTTC
size: .; V: TRBV5-1; J: TRBJ2-7; D: TRBD1; CDR3: CASSLGQVPYEQYF; DNA: TGCGCCAGCAGTTTGGGACAGGTACCCTACGAGCAGTACTTC
size: .; V: TRBV11-1; J: TRBJ2-7; D: .; CDR3: CASSLAELSRYEQYF; DNA: TGTGCCAGCAGCTTAGCGGAACTTAGCCGCTACGAGCAGTACTTC
size: .; V: TRBV5-1; J: TRBJ1-2; D: .; CDR3: CASSLDTNYGYTF; DNA: TGCGCCAGCAGCTTGGACACTAACTATGGCTACACCTTC
size: .; V: TRBV11-2; J: TRBJ2-2; D: TRBD2; CDR3: CASSLVLAGTGELFF; DNA: TGTGCCAGCAGCTTAGTGTTAGCGGGAACCGGGGAGCTGTTTTTT
size: .; V: TRBV5-1; J: TRBJ1-1; D: .; CDR3: CASKRGENTEAFF; DNA: TGCGCCAGCAAGCGGGGCGAGAACACTGAAGCTTTCTTT
size: once; V: TRBV28; J: TRBJ1-1; D: .; CDR3: CASSPGYTEAFF; DNA: TGTGCCAGCAGCCCAGGTTACACTGAAGCTTTCTTT
size: .; V: TRBV2; J: TRBJ1-5; D: .; CDR3: CASSAGLGRNQPQHF; DNA: TGTGCCAGCAGTGCAGGGCTGGGCCGCAATCAGCCCCAGCATTTT
size: .; V: TRBV10-1; J: TRBJ1-1; D: .; CDR3: CASSRSGRVTEAFF; DNA: TGCGCCAGCAGCAGGTCCGGCAGGGTCACTGAAGCTTTCTTT
size: .; V: TRBV19; J: TRBJ2-7; D: .; CDR3: CASSIAGGAYEQYF; DNA: TGTGCCAGTAGTATAGCGGGGGGCGCCTACGAGCAGTACTTC
size: .; V: TRBV2; J: TRBJ2-7; D: TRBD2; CDR3: CASSDGLAGLQYF; DNA: TGTGCCAGCAGTGACGGACTAGCGGGTTTGCAGTACTTC
size: .; V: TRBV10-2; J: TRBJ2-1; D: TRBD2; CDR3: CASHSGANNEQFF; DNA: TGCGCCAGTCACAGCGGGGCTAACAATGAGCAGTTCTTC
size: .; V: TRBV5-5; J: TRBJ1-1; D: .; CDR3: CASSLANMNTEAFF; DNA: TGTGCCAGCAGCTTGGCCAACATGAACACTGAAGCTTTCTTT
size: .; V: TRBV19; J: TRBJ2-3; D: .; CDR3: CASSIAGAPGDTQYF; DNA: TGTGCCAGTAGTATAGCGGGAGCGCCGGGAGATACGCAGTATTTT
size: .; V: TRBV27; J: TRBJ2-1; D: .; CDR3: CASSLQGVPYNEQFF; DNA: TGTGCCAGCAGTTTGCAGGGTGTACCCTACAATGAGCAGTTCTTC
size: few; V: TRBV5-1; J: TRBJ2-1; D: .; CDR3: CASSLESGFFDNEQFF; DNA: TGCGCCAGCAGCTTGGAATCAGGGTTTTTCGACAATGAGCAGTTCTTC
size: .; V: TRBV7-3; J: TRBJ2-7; D: .; CDR3: CASSQDGGADEQYF; DNA: TGTGCCAGCAGCCAAGACGGAGGGGCTGACGAGCAGTACTTC
size: .; V: TRBV28; J: TRBJ2-1; D: TRBD2; CDR3: CASSLWTSGDNEQFF; DNA: TGTGCCAGCAGTTTATGGACTAGCGGCGACAATGAGCAGTTCTTC
size: .; V: TRBV27; J: TRBJ2-3; D: TRBD2; CDR3: CASSLSSGGRTEGTQYF; DNA: TGTGCCAGCAGTTTATCGTCCGGCGGGAGGACTGAGGGTACGCAGTATTTT
size: .; V: TRBV29-1; J: TRBJ2-1; D: TRBD2; CDR3: CSVDGTFPGTSGNEQFF; DNA: TGCAGCGTTGACGGGACGTTCCCCGGGACTAGCGGGAATGAGCAGTTCTTC
size: once; V: TRBV6-5; J: TRBJ2-2; D: .; CDR3: CASSPGLTGELFF; DNA: TGTGCCAGCAGTCCCGGGTTGACCGGGGAGCTGTTTTTT
size: .; V: TRBV28; J: TRBJ2-7; D: TRBD1; CDR3: CASSLGTGGKDEQYF; DNA: TGTGCCAGCAGTTTAGGGACAGGGGGAAAGGACGAGCAGTACTTC
size: .; V: TRBV7-6; J: TRBJ2-7; D: TRBD1; CDR3: CASSPQGVYEQYF; DNA: TGTGCCAGCAGCCCACAGGGGGTATACGAGCAGTACTTC
size: .; V: TRBV2; J: TRBJ2-3; D: TRBD1; CDR3: CASGTDRAADTQYF; DNA: TGTGCCAGCGGAACGGACAGGGCGGCAGATACGCAGTATTTT
size: .; V: TRBV5-6; J: TRBJ2-3; D: .; CDR3: CASSLGYTAGRLTQYF; DNA: TGTGCCAGCAGCTTGGGGTATACTGCGGGGCGGCTTACGCAGTATTTT
size: .; V: TRBV6-1; J: TRBJ2-2; D: .; CDR3: CASSEVWTSGVGELFF; DNA: TGTGCCAGCAGTGAAGTTTGGACATCGGGAGTCGGGGAGCTGTTTTTT
size: .; V: TRBV6-1; J: TRBJ2-5; D: .; CDR3: CASRQLAGETQYF; DNA: TGTGCCAGCAGACAGCTAGCCGGGGAGACCCAGTACTTC
size: .; V: TRBV10-1; J: TRBJ1-4; D: .; CDR3: CARDKYATNEKLFF; DNA: TGCGCCAGAGACAAATATGCAACTAATGAAAAACTGTTTTTT
size: .; V: TRBV2; J: TRBJ2-1; D: TRBD2; CDR3: CASSEKGREVANEQFF; DNA: TGTGCCAGCAGTGAAAAAGGGCGGGAGGTTGCCAATGAGCAGTTCTTC
size: few; V: TRBV7-8; J: TRBJ2-5; D: TRBD2; CDR3: CASSLGGGSLETQYF; DNA: TGTGCCAGCAGCTTAGGGGGGGGGTCGCTAGAGACCCAGTACTTC
size: .; V: TRBV5-6; J: TRBJ1-2; D: TRBD1; CDR3: CASSLGDSNYGYTF; DNA: TGTGCCAGCAGCTTGGGGGACAGTAACTATGGCTACACCTTC
size: .; V: TRBV11-3; J: TRBJ2-2; D: TRBD2; CDR3: CASSLAGGTGELFF; DNA: TGTGCCAGCAGCTTGGCGGGAGGCACCGGGGAGCTGTTTTTT
size: .; V: TRBV28; J: TRBJ2-1; D: TRBD1; CDR3: CASSFTGGYNEQFF; DNA: TGTGCCAGCAGTTTCACAGGGGGCTACAATGAGCAGTTCTTC
size: .; V: TRBV19; J: TRBJ2-5; D: .; CDR3: CASTLRSSGGKETQYF; DNA: TGTGCCAGTACCCTCAGGAGTAGCGGCGGAAAGGAGACCCAGTACTTC
size: few; V: TRBV27; J: TRBJ2-5; D: TRBD1; CDR3: CASRKTGTGTGTQYF; DNA: TGTGCCAGCCGAAAAACCGGGACAGGGACAGGGACCCAGTACTTC
size: .; V: TRBV20-1; J: TRBJ1-1; D: TRBD1; CDR3: CSAYRGPEAFF; DNA: TGCAGTGCTTACAGGGGGCCTGAAGCTTTCTTT
size: few; V: TRBV6-5; J: TRBJ1-2; D: .; CDR3: CASSFRGYGYTF; DNA: TGTGCCAGCAGCTTCCGGGGCTATGGCTACACCTTC
size: .; V: TRBV2; J: TRBJ1-1; D: .; CDR3: CASSVRGAKMSTEAFF; DNA: TGTGCCAGCAGTGTTCGGGGGGCCAAAATGAGCACTGAAGCTTTCTTT
size: .; V: TRBV10-3; J: TRBJ2-7; D: TRBD2; CDR3: CAISEARTSGVPYEQYF; DNA: TGTGCCATCAGTGAGGCAAGGACTAGCGGCGTCCCCTACGAGCAGTACTTC
size: .; V: TRBV2; J: TRBJ2-7; D: TRBD1; CDR3: CASVTGGFYEQYF; DNA: TGTGCCAGCGTGACAGGGGGCTTCTACGAGCAGTACTTC
size: .; V: TRBV7-6; J: TRBJ2-1; D: .; CDR3: CASSLSSATANEQFF; DNA: TGTGCCAGCAGCTTAAGTAGCGCGACGGCCAATGAGCAGTTCTTC
size: .; V: TRBV5-1; J: TRBJ1-3; D: .; CDR3: CASSARGGSGNTIYF; DNA: TGCGCCAGCAGCGCTAGGGGGGGCTCTGGAAACACCATATATTTT